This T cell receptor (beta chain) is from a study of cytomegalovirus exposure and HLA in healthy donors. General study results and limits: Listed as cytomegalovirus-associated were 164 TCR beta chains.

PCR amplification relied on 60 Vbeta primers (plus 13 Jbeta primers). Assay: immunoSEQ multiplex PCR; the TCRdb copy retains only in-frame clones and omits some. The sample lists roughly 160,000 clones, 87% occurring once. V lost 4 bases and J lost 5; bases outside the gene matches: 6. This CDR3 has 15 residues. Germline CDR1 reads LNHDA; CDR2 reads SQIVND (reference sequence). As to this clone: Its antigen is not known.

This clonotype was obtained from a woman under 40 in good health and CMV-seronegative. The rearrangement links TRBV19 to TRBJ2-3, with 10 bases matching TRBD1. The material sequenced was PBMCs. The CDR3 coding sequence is TGTGCCAGTAGTACCCGGGACAGGGGAATAGATACGCAGTATTTT. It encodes CASSTRDRGIDTQYF.